This T cell receptor beta chain originates from a study of cytomegalovirus exposure and HLA in healthy donors. This clone was seen a few times. The antigen remains undetermined. Study results and caveats: Generally TCR sequences proved uncommon, though certain public TCRs appeared in numerous donors. What a later analysis showed was that several of the most significant clusters appeared linked to common viral pathogens.

The PCR ran on 60 Vbeta and 13 Jbeta primers. Measured with immunoSEQ multiplex PCR; TCRdb has only the in-frame clones, and not every one. The sample gives 150,000 to 200,000 clones, roughly 10% of which show up once; 1% to 1.5% is in the top ten. The TCR was taken from a woman in her twenties or thirties in good health and CMV-seropositive. Material for sequencing was PBMCs.

This CDR3 reads CASSSRGRLAHRYEQYF. The CDR3 DNA sequence: TGTGCCAGCAGTTCCAGAGGGCGACTAGCTCATCGTTACGAGCAGTACTTC. V usage is TRBV27 and J usage is TRBJ2-7, with 7 bases matching TRBD2. Germline V gene lookup returns CDR1 MNHEY and CDR2 SMNVEV (reference sequence). CDR3 length equals 17 residues. V lost 4 bases, J lost 4 bases, and 16 bases stayed unmatched.